This T cell receptor beta chain was obtained from a study of T cells in tumors after PD-1 blockade. The method was immunoSEQ multiplex PCR; TCRdb's version includes in-frame clones alone and lacks a portion of them. Of 7,500 to 8,500 clones in the sample, approximately 62% were seen once. The time point: second of two post-therapy site-matched biopsies approximately 2 months apart. Germline assignment: CDR1 MGHRA and CDR2 YSYEKL. The CDR3 sequence is 15 residues long. V lost 0 bases and J 4 bases, leaving 13 bases between the germline ends. Sequences were derived from tumor tissue, sampled after anti-PD-1 treatment. The chain couples TRBV4-1 to TRBJ2-7; the D gene is possibly TRBD1 (5 bases). The source is a human donor with basal cell carcinoma. CDR3 loop: CASSQESIGEYEQYF. CDR3 coding DNA: TGCGCCAGCAGCCAAGAATCCATAGGGGAATACGAGCAGTACTTC.